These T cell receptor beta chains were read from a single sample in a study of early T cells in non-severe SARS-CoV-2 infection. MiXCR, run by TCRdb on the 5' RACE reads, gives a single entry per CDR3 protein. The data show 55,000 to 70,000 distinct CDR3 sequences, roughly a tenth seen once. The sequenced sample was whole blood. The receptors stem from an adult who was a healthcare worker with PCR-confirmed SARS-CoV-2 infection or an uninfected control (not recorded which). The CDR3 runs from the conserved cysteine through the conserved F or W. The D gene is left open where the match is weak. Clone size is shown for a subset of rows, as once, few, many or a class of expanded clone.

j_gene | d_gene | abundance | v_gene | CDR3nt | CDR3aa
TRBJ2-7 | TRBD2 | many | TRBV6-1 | TGTGCCAGCAGTGGTTCCCTTGGTAGCGGGTACTCCTACGAGCAGTACTTC | CASSGSLGSGYSYEQYF
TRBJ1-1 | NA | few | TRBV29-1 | TGCAGCGCGAAGCAGGGGACCGCTGAAGCTTTCTTT | CSAKQGTAEAFF
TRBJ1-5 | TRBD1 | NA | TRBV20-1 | TGCAGTGGGAGCAGGGGGGATCAGCCCCAGCATTTT | CSGSRGDQPQHF
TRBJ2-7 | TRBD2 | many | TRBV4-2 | TGTGCCAGCAGCCAAGCGCCACTAGCGGGAGATCGGTACTTC | CASSQAPLAGDRYF
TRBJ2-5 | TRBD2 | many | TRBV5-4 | TGTGCCAGCAGCTTGCGGACTAGCGGGGAGACCCAGTACTTC | CASSLRTSGETQYF
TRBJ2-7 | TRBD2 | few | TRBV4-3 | TGCGCCAGCAGCCGGACTAGCGGTTACGAGCAGTACTTC | CASSRTSGYEQYF
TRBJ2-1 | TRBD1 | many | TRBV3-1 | TGTGCCAGCAGCCAAAAACCGGGACAGGGGACTAATGAGCAGTTCTTC | CASSQKPGQGTNEQFF
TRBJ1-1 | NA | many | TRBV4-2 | TGTGCCAGCAGCCACGAGGGGGGGGTGAACACTGAAGCTTTCTTT | CASSHEGGVNTEAFF
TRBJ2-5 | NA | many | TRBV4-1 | TGCGCCAGCAGCCCACCCGCAGAGACCCAGTACTTC | CASSPPAETQYF
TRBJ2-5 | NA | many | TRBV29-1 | TGCAGCGTTGAGTTCCAGCGAGGGGAGACCCAGTACTTC | CSVEFQRGETQYF
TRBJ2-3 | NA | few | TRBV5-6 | TGTGCCAGCAGCCTGGGGGTGAAAGATACGCAGTATTTT | CASSLGVKDTQYF
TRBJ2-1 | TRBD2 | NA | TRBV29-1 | TGCAGCGTTGACGGGCTAGCGGGACTGCAGTCCTACAATGAGCAGTTCTTC | CSVDGLAGLQSYNEQFF
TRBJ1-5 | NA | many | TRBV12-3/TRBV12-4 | TGTGCCAGCAGTAAGGGATCTAGCAATCAGCCCCAGCATTTT | CASSKGSSNQPQHF
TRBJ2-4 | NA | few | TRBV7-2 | TGTGCCAGCAGCTTAGAGGCCAGGAACATTCAGTACTTC | CASSLEARNIQYF
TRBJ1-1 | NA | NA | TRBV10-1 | TGCGCCAGCAGTGAGTCGGGGACGCCAGAAGCTTTCTTT | CASSESGTPEAFF
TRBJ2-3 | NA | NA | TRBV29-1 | TGCAGCGTCGCTGACGGCACAGATACGCAGTATTTT | CSVADGTDTQYF
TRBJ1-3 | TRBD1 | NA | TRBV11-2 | TGTGCCAGCAGCTTACACCCTACAGGGGGCTCTGGAAACACCATATATTTT | CASSLHPTGGSGNTIYF
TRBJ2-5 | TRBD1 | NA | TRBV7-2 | TGTGCCAGCAGCCCGGTGGGACAGGTCCAAGAGACCCAGTACTTC | CASSPVGQVQETQYF
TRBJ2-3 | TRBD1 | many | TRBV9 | TGTGCCAGCAGCGGGATACAGGGGGCAGATACGCAGTATTTT | CASSGIQGADTQYF
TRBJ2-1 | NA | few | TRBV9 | TGTGCCAGCAGCGTACTAGGGGACTCCTACAATGAGCAGTTCTTC | CASSVLGDSYNEQFF
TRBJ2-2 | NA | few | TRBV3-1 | TGTGCCAGCAGCCAACCCCGGGGCGGGCGCTCCCCCGGGGAGCTGTTTTTT | CASSQPRGGRSPGELFF
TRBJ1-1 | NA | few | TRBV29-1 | TGCAGCGTTGAAGGGGCAGGGTCAAACACTGAAGCTTTCTTT | CSVEGAGSNTEAFF
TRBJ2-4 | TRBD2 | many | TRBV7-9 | TGTGCCAGCAGCCATGGACTAGCGGGAGCGATACTAGCCAAAAACATTCAGTACTTC | CASSHGLAGAILAKNIQYF
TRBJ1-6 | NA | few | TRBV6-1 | TGTGCCAGCAGTGACGATGTGTTGACACCCCTCCACTTT | CASSDDVLTPLHF
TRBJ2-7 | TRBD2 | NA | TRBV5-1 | TGCGCCAGCAGACAGGGGGCCGGGACTAGCGGAGCCTACGAGCAGTACTTC | CASRQGAGTSGAYEQYF
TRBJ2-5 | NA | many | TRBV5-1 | TGCGCCAGCAGCTTGTGGGGAGAGACCCAGTACTTC | CASSLWGETQYF
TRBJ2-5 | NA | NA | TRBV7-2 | TGTGCCAGCAGCTTAAGGGCGACAGGGGGCGTAGGCGCGGGAGGGTTAGAGACCCAGTACTTC | CASSLRATGGVGAGGLETQYF
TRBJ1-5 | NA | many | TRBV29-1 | TGCAGCGTTGCCGGGGATCAATCCCAGCCCCAGCATTTT | CSVAGDQSQPQHF
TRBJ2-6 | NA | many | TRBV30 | TGTGCCTGGAGTGTAATTCCGAGGGGGGCTGGGGCCAACGTCCTGACTTTC | CAWSVIPRGAGANVLTF
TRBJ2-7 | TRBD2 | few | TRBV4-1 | TGCGCCAGCAGCCAAGCCCCGGGACTAGCGTCCTACGAGCAGTACTTC | CASSQAPGLASYEQYF
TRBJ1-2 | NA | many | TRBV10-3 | TGTGCCATCAACCCGGGACCCAAAAAGGGCTACACCTTC | CAINPGPKKGYTF
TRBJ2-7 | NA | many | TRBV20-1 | TGCAGTGCTAGCCAGGAAAGCTCCTACGAGCAGTACTTC | CSASQESSYEQYF
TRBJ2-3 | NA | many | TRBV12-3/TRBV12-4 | TGTGCCAGCAGCTCAACCCGGGGGGATACGCAGTATTTT | CASSSTRGDTQYF
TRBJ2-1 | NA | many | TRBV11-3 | TGTGCCAGCAGCTTAATTCTCCTCTCCTACAATGAGCAGTTCTTC | CASSLILLSYNEQFF
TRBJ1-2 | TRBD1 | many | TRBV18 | TGTGCCAGCTCACAGGGACAGGGTTATGGCTACACCTTC | CASSQGQGYGYTF
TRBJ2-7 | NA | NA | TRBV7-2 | TGTGCCAGCAGCCTACGTCGGGCAGGCGAGCAGTACTTC | CASSLRRAGEQYF
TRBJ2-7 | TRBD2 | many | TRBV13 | TGTGCCAGCAGCTCGACTAGCGGGAGGGTAAACTTC | CASSSTSGRVNF
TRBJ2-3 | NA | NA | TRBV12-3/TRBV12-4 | TGTGCCAGCAGTTTAGCGCTAAAAGACGGCACAGATACGCAGTATTTT | CASSLALKDGTDTQYF
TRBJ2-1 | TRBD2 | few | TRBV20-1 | TGCAGTGCCCCGGGACTAGCGGGAGGTGAGCAGTTCTTC | CSAPGLAGGEQFF
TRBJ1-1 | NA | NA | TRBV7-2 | TGTGCCAGCAGCTTAGCAGCGGGAGGCATGAACACTGAAGCTTTCTTT | CASSLAAGGMNTEAFF
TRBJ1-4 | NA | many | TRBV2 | TGTGCCAGCAGCCTCAGGGGCTGGTCCGGTGAAAAACTGTTTTTT | CASSLRGWSGEKLFF
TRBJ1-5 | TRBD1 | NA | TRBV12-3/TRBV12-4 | TGTGCCAGCAGCCCTCTCGACAGGGGCGGCAATCAGCCCCAGCATTTT | CASSPLDRGGNQPQHF
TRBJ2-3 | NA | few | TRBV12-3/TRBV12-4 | TGTGCCAGCAGTGGCCCCCCAGTTTTGGGGAATACGCAGTATTTT | CASSGPPVLGNTQYF
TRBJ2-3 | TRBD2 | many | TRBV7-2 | TGTGCCAGCAGCTTAGCGTCGGCGGGAGTTATAGGCACAGATACGCAGTATTTT | CASSLASAGVIGTDTQYF
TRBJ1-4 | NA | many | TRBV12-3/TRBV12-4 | TGTGCCAGCAGTTTTGGGGGGCTCAATGAAAAACTGTTTTTT | CASSFGGLNEKLFF
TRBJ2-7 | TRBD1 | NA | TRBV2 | TGTGCCAGCAGCATAGGGGGCATCGCCTACGAGCAGTACTTC | CASSIGGIAYEQYF